This T cell receptor beta chain was sequenced during a study of quantifying T cell responses using KT2 cells. Turning to the study itself: Reverse transcription used primers in the TCR alpha and beta constant regions.

This clonotype has more than one count but fewer than ten. The cDNA 3' end received a ligated oligonucleotide with a UMI. First-round PCR used about 4 cycles and beta primers RC1.1 and RC1.2 covering TRBC1 and TRBC2. A single record per CDR3 protein comes from TCRdb applying MiXCR to the UMI-ligation and nested PCR reads. Found here are around 50,000 distinct CDR3 sequences, 11% of them singletons; the top ten hold 10%. The material sequenced was PBMCs spiked with cells of the T cell clone KT2. The TCR comes from a human donor.

The CDR3 protein is CASSLGVGRDTQYF. The CDR3 DNA reads as TGTGCCAGCAGTTTAGGGGTGGGCCGGGATACGCAGTATTTT. The V call is TRBV12-3 or TRBV12-4, the J call TRBJ2-3; no definite D call. This CDR3 region has 14 residues. Trimming removed 1 base at V and 6 bases at J, with 11 bases between.